The rows below give T cell receptor beta chains drawn from one sample of a study of cytomegalovirus exposure and HLA in healthy donors. Data came from immunoSEQ multiplex PCR; TCRdb stores just in-frame clones and leaves some out. The sample carries about 110,000 clones, over 75% recorded once. The sample comprised PBMCs. These receptors were collected from a woman aged 35 to 49 in good health and CMV-seropositive. The CDR3 runs from the conserved cysteine through the conserved F or W. Fields, in order: V gene, CDR3 protein.

TRBV2 CASTAVNEKLFF
TRBV9 CASSLRTGKETQYF
TRBV2 CASRGGQGSYTF
TRBV27 CASSLWLSADTEAFF
TRBV7-9 CASSWAGDNEQFF
TRBV21-1 CASSRRTSGSGPNEQFF
TRBV6-1 CASRERRQGNQPQHF
TRBV4-2 CASSHGLAGDNGETQYF
TRBV15 CATGGGPYNEQFF
TRBV6-1 CASRIEGNQPQHF
TRBV28 CASSFLDRENTIYF
TRBV28 CASSLGTGGNTGELFF
TRBV5-1 CASSLASGTRTEAFF
TRBV11-3 CASSPPGLAGEYNEQFF
TRBV5-1 CASSYGGPNTGELFF
TRBV7-8 CASSLWSSGSYEQYF